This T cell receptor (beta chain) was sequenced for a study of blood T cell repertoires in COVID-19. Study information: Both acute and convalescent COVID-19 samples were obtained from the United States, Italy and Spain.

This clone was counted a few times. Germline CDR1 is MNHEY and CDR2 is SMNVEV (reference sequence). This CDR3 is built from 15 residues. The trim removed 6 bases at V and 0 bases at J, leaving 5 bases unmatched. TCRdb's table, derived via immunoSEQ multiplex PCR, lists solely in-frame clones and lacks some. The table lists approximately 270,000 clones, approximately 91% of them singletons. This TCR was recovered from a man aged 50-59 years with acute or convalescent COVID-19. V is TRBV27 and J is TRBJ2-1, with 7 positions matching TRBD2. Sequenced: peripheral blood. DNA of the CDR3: TGTGCCAGCAGGGGGTGGGGGGGCTCCTACAATGAGCAGTTCTTC. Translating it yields CASRGWGGSYNEQFF.